This entry lists 29 T cell receptor beta chains sequenced from one sample in a study of blood T cell repertoires in COVID-19. Here immunoSEQ multiplex PCR was the method, and the copy in TCRdb shows in-frame clones only, minus some. Of about 360,000 clones listed, approximately 86% are singletons. Sequencing used peripheral blood. All receptors derive from a human donor in a cohort sampled during active COVID-19.

The chain links TRBV5-5 to TRBJ2-7, with D possibly matching TRBD1 (5 bases). This CDR3 region has 16 residues. Looked up from germline, CDR1 is SGHKS and CDR2 is YYEKEE (reference sequence). V lost 0 bases and J lost 7, with 20 bases in between. This CDR3 is CASSLGLRGQGREQYF. Written as DNA, the CDR3 is TGTGCCAGCAGCTTGGGTTTAAGGGGCCAAGGCCGGGAGCAGTACTTC.

This chain uses TRBV3-1 (or the pseudogene TRBV3-2) with TRBJ2-2; no firm D call. V dropped 3 bases and J dropped 2 bases, with 4 bases sitting between them. Germline CDR1 is LGHDT and CDR2 is YNNKEL (reference sequence). The length of the CDR3 is 13 residues. The CDR3 loop reads CASSHSNTGELFF. The DNA for the CDR3 is TGTGCCAGCAGCCATTCTAACACCGGGGAGCTGTTTTTT.

This chain joins TRBV5-5 and TRBJ2-3, with TRBD2 matching over 9 bases. V dropped 5 bases and J dropped 2; count of bases not matched to a gene: 15. The CDR3 sequence is 18 residues long. Germline CDR1 is SGHKS and CDR2 is YYEKEE (reference sequence). The CDR3 spells CASSYRVRLAGNTDTQYF. Written as DNA, the CDR3 is TGTGCCAGCAGTTATAGGGTCCGGCTAGCGGGAAACACAGATACGCAGTATTTT. The full variable domain, with the rest looked up from reference TRBV5-5 and TRBJ2-3, is DAGVTQSPTHLIKTRGQQVTLRCSPISGHKSVSWYQQVLGQGPQFIFQYYEKEERGRGNFPDRFSARQFPNYSSELNVNALLLGDSALYLCASSYRVRLAGNTDTQYFGPGTRLTVL.

V gene TRBV5-1 combines with J gene TRBJ2-1, with D perhaps TRBD1 (5 bases). The V end lost 4 bases, the J end lost 1 base, and 12 bases lay between the germline ends. This CDR3 contains 15 residues. Germline CDR1 SGHRS, CDR2 YFSETQ. The CDR3 DNA follows: TGCGCCAGCAGCCTACCAGACAGATCCTACAATGAGCAGTTCTTC. This sequence encodes CASSLPDRSYNEQFF.

J is TRBJ2-3 and V is TRBV4-2; 13 positions match TRBD2. Trimming removed 1 base from V and 1 base from J; junction bases left unmatched: 2. CDR1 LGHNA and CDR2 YNFKEQ come from the germline V gene. The CDR3 loop spans 17 amino acids. DNA for the CDR3: TGTGCCAGCAGCCAAGCCGGGACTAGCGGGGGCACAGATACGCAGTATTTT. Translating it yields CASSQAGTSGGTDTQYF.

V gene TRBV5-1 combines with J gene TRBJ1-1; D perhaps matches TRBD1 (6 bases). This CDR3 region has 16 residues. Germline V lookup: CDR1 SGHRS, CDR2 YFSETQ. Trimming removed 5 bases at V and 0 bases at J, with 17 bases between. The CDR3 bases are TGCGCCAGCAGGGGGCGAGGGGGAGACATGAACACTGAAGCTTTCTTT. It codes for CASRGRGGDMNTEAFF.

The chain has TRBV18 and TRBJ1-1; D gene unclear. Germline CDR1 reads KGHSH; CDR2 reads LQKENI. The CDR3 is 15 amino acids. Between the trimmed V and J ends, which lost 3 bases and 3 bases, there was a span of 14 bases. The CDR3 protein is CASSPEAGGHTEAFF. The CDR3 DNA follows: TGTGCCAGCTCACCCGAAGCCGGCGGCCACACTGAAGCTTTCTTT.

The chain employs TRBV5-4 and TRBJ2-5; TRBD1 might be the D (5 bases). The V end lost 0 bases, the J end lost 2 bases, and 17 bases lay between the germline ends. Germline V gene data show CDR1 as SGHNT and CDR2 as YYREEE (reference sequence). This CDR3 has 17 residues. CDR3 nucleotides: TGTGCCAGCAGCTTGGCCCCACTCACCCAGGGACAAGAGACCCAGTACTTC. It codes for CASSLAPLTQGQETQYF.

This clone was detected only once. This chain uses TRBV19 with TRBJ1-5, with D possibly matching TRBD1 (6 bases). Germline V gene lookup returns CDR1 LNHDA and CDR2 SQIVND (reference sequence). CDR3 length equals 16 residues. Between the trimmed V and J ends, which lost 2 bases and 11 bases, there was a span of 22 bases. The CDR3 region has the DNA TGTGCCAGTAGTATAAGCCGTCGTACGCCGCCAGGGGCCCAGCATTTT. It encodes CASSISRRTPPGAQHF.

This clone was observed a single time. This sequence joins TRBV29-1 and TRBJ2-3; 10 bases line up with TRBD1. Trimming at V came to 8 bases and at J to 3 bases, leaving 8 bases not matched to a gene. Germline V lookup: CDR1 SQVTM, CDR2 ANQGSEA. The CDR3 contains 14 residues. The CDR3 DNA reads TGCAGCCTGACCGGGACAGGGGTAACAGATACGCAGTATTTT. Encoded protein: CSLTGTGVTDTQYF.

The sample holds a few counts of this clone. The V gene is TRBV18, the J gene TRBJ2-1; TRBD2 matches 15 bases. V lost 3 bases and J lost 6; bases outside the gene matches: 3. This CDR3 is built from 16 residues. Germline CDR1 reads KGHSH; CDR2 reads LQKENI. The chain's CDR3 is CASSPGLAGGGNEQFF. CDR3 sequence (DNA): TGTGCCAGCTCACCGGGACTAGCGGGGGGTGGCAATGAGCAGTTCTTC.

CDR3 loop: CASSLGIDYEQYF. The CDR3 DNA follows: TGTGCCAGCAGCTTAGGAATAGACTACGAGCAGTACTTC. The chain combines TRBV7-9 with TRBJ2-7, with D hard to call. Germline values: CDR1 SEHNR, CDR2 FQNEAQ (reference sequence). This CDR3 comprises 13 residues. V lost 1 base and J lost 3, with 7 bases in between.

V gene TRBV3-1 (or the pseudogene TRBV3-2) combines with J gene TRBJ1-2; D gene uncertain. There are 17 residues in the CDR3. Per the germline V gene, CDR1 is LGHDT and CDR2 is YNNKEL (reference sequence). V was clipped by 0 bases and J by 8 bases, with 22 bases between them. The CDR3 sequence is CASSQDPQAQVFQGYTF. DNA for the CDR3: TGTGCCAGCAGCCAAGATCCTCAAGCCCAGGTTTTTCAGGGCTACACCTTC.

The gene calls are TRBV6-5 and TRBJ1-2; no definite D call. The length of the CDR3 is 13 residues. Trimming cost V 7 bases and J 6 bases, with 15 bases left between them. Per germline, CDR1 MNHEY and CDR2 SVGAGI. The DNA of the CDR3 is TGTGCCAGCACAACCGGGGTTGAAGATGGCTACACCTTC. This codes for CASTTGVEDGYTF.

The chain has TRBV28 and TRBJ2-7; the match to TRBD1 covers 12 bases. Trimming at V came to 4 bases and at J to 6 bases, leaving 10 bases not matched to a gene. The CDR3 consists of 16 residues. Germline assignment: CDR1 MDHEN and CDR2 SYDVKM. The CDR3, as DNA: TGTGCCAGCAGTTATTCCGGGACAGGGGGCTCCGGCGAGCAGTACTTC. Protein: CASSYSGTGGSGEQYF.

The rearrangement joins TRBV5-1 to TRBJ1-4, with 9 bases identical to TRBD1. CDR1 and CDR2 (germline): SGHRS, YFSETQ. CDR3 length equals 15 residues. V trimming: 5 bases; J trimming: 6 bases; junction bases outside the gene matches: 8. Written as DNA, the CDR3 is TGCGCCAGCAGGTTACAGGGGGCGCACGATGAAAAACTGTTTTTT. It codes for CASRLQGAHDEKLFF.

The V gene is TRBV28, the J gene TRBJ2-7, with TRBD2 identical over 9 bases. V lost 2 bases to trimming and J lost 7 bases; unmatched junction nucleotides: 9. The CDR3 extends over 15 amino acids. CDR1 and CDR2 from the germline V gene are MDHEN and SYDVKM. The CDR3 DNA follows: TGTGCCAGCAGTTTAGGCTTAGCGGGAGTGGAGGAGCAGTACTTC. Residues: CASSLGLAGVEEQYF.

This chain links TRBV27 with TRBJ2-1; maybe TRBD1 (6 bases). The CDR3 is 12 amino acids. Trimming shortened V by 6 bases and J by 6 bases, and 9 bases separated the two germline ends. Germline V gene sequence: CDR1 MNHEY, CDR2 SMNVEV (reference sequence). For the CDR3, the DNA is TGTGCCAGCAGCCAGGGGTCCAATGAGCAGTTCTTC. Translated: CASSQGSNEQFF.

This clone occurred a few times. The chain recombines TRBV12-3 or TRBV12-4 with TRBJ2-1; D is unclear. The CDR3 contains 13 residues. Deletions cut 1 base from V and 4 bases from J, with 5 bases between. CDR3 sequence (DNA): TGTGCCAGCAGTTTAGGGCAGTACAATGAGCAGTTCTTC. Translation gives CASSLGQYNEQFF.

V usage is TRBV11-3 and J usage is TRBJ2-1, with D maybe TRBD1 (5 bases). In germline, CDR1 is SGHNT, CDR2 YENEEA. The V end lost 7 bases, the J end lost 6 bases, and 7 bases lay between the germline ends. This CDR3 has 11 amino acids. CDR3 loop: CASKGINEQFF. CDR3 bases: TGTGCCAGCAAGGGGATCAATGAGCAGTTCTTC.

V is TRBV28 and J is TRBJ2-7; TRBD1 agrees at 8 bases. This CDR3 comprises 13 residues. The J segment lost 0 bases and the V segment lost 8 bases, leaving 3 bases of the junction unmatched. Germline V gene data show CDR1 as MDHEN and CDR2 as SYDVKM. CDR3 in amino acids: CASWDRNSYEQYF. The CDR3 region has the DNA TGTGCCAGCTGGGACAGGAACTCCTACGAGCAGTACTTC.

V is TRBV3-1 (or the pseudogene TRBV3-2) and J is TRBJ2-5; 10 nucleotides match TRBD1. CDR1 and CDR2 (germline): LGHDT, YNNKEL (reference sequence). The CDR3 extends over 15 amino acids. Trimming cost V 3 bases and J 6 bases; bases outside gene matches: 7. The CDR3 sequence is CASSHSGQGKKTQYF. CDR3 bases: TGTGCCAGCAGCCATTCGGGACAGGGGAAAAAGACCCAGTACTTC.

The chain's CDR3 is CAISGQGDNEQFF. Here the CDR3 DNA reads TGTGCCATCAGTGGCCAGGGGGACAATGAGCAGTTCTTC. The chain combines TRBV10-3 with TRBJ2-1, with 7 bases lining up with TRBD1. The germline V gene encodes CDR1 ENHRY and CDR2 SYGVKD. J was trimmed by 5 bases and V by 4 bases; bases with no gene match: 2. The CDR3 sequence is 13 residues long.

The chain has TRBV7-8 and TRBJ2-3; TRBD1 agrees at 7 bases. V shed 1 base, J shed 4 bases, and the junction held 5 bases outside the gene matches. CDR1 and CDR2 (germline): SGHVS, FQNEAQ. CDR3 length equals 15 residues. The DNA for the CDR3 is TGTGCCAGCAGCTTAGACGGTCAGGGGGCAGATACGCAGTATTTT. Protein: CASSLDGQGADTQYF.

The chain is built from TRBV14 and TRBJ1-5, with D maybe TRBD1 (5 bases). Germline V gives CDR1 SGHDN, CDR2 FVKESK. CDR3 length equals 13 residues. V was trimmed by 6 bases and J by 5 bases, leaving 11 bases between them. For the CDR3, the DNA is TGTGCCAGCAGTCCCGGGGGGGATCAGCCCCAGCATTTT. As protein: CASSPGGDQPQHF.

This chain joins TRBV27 and TRBJ2-7; TRBD2 might be the D (6 bases). The CDR3 sequence is 17 residues long. Deletions cut 0 bases from V and 2 bases from J, with 17 bases between. Per germline, CDR1 MNHEY and CDR2 SMNVEV (reference sequence). Written as DNA, the CDR3 is TGTGCCAGCAGTTTATCCGGGGGAAGGAGAAACCCCTACGAGCAGTACTTC. Protein: CASSLSGGRRNPYEQYF.

The chain links TRBV2 to TRBJ1-4; weak D call: TRBD1 (6 bases). The CDR3 has 15 amino acids. Per germline, CDR1 SNHLY and CDR2 FYNNEI. V dropped 8 bases and J dropped 4 bases, with 17 bases sitting between them. CDR3 residues: CASHTDRTFNEKLFF. As DNA, the CDR3 is TGTGCCAGCCATACCGACAGGACCTTTAATGAAAAACTGTTTTTT.

The chain uses TRBV11-2 and TRBJ1-6; D perhaps matches TRBD1 (5 bases). The CDR3 sequence is 16 residues long. V was trimmed by 5 bases and J by 7 bases, leaving 18 bases between them. The germline CDR1 and CDR2 sequences are SGHAT and FQNNGV. The CDR3 here is CASSPLVGVGNSPLHF. CDR3 sequence (DNA): TGTGCCAGCAGCCCCCTGGTAGGGGTCGGAAATTCACCCCTCCACTTT.

V usage is TRBV5-1 and J usage is TRBJ1-3, with D possibly being TRBD1 (5 bases). The V gene's germline CDR1 is SGHRS and CDR2 YFSETQ. Between the trimmed V and J ends, which lost 1 base and 2 bases, there was a span of 13 bases. CDR3 length equals 16 residues. The CDR3 DNA sequence: TGCGCCAGCAGCTTGTGGGGCGATACGGCTGGAAACACCATATATTTT. Its translation is CASSLWGDTAGNTIYF.